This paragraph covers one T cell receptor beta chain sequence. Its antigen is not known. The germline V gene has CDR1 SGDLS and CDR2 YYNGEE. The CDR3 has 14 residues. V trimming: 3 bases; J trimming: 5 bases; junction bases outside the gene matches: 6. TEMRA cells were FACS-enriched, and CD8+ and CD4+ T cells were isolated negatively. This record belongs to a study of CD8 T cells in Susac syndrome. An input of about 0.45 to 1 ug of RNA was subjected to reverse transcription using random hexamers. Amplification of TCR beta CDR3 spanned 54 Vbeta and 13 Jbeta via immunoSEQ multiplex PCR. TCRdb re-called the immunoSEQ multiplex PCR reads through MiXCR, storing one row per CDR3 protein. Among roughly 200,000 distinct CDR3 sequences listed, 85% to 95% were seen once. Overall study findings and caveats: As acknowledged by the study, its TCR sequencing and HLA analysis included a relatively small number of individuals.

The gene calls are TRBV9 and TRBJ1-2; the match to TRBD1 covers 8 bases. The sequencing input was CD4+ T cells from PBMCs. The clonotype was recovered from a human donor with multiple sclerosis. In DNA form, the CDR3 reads TGTGCCAGCAGCGCTACCACAGGGGGGTATGGCTACACCTTC. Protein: CASSATTGGYGYTF.